This TCR beta chain was retrieved from a study of blood T cell repertoires in COVID-19. Whole-study context: Donors in the United States, Italy and Spain gave samples during acute or convalescent COVID-19. From T cells, B-cell-depleted T cells, or PBMCs came the material, which was cDNA or gDNA.

The V end was cut by 11 bases, the J end by 6 bases, with 14 bases between. CDR3 length: 13 residues. The germline V gene has CDR1 MNHEY and CDR2 SVGAGI. Original handling: The assay estimated nucleated cells by amplifying reference gene primers. Measured with immunoSEQ multiplex PCR; TCRdb has only the in-frame clones, and not every one. The V and J calls and clone size come from that table; D and trimming were worked out from the DNA. The data hold under 250,000 clones, with about four fifths observed a single time. The V and J genes are TRBV6-5 and TRBJ1-6; perhaps TRBD1 as D (6 bases). Material for sequencing was peripheral blood. This receptor was obtained from a young man who had recovered from COVID-19. CDR3 residues: CAAGGAGNSPLHF. The CDR3 DNA is TGTGCCGCGGGGGGGGCTGGTAATTCACCCCTCCACTTT.